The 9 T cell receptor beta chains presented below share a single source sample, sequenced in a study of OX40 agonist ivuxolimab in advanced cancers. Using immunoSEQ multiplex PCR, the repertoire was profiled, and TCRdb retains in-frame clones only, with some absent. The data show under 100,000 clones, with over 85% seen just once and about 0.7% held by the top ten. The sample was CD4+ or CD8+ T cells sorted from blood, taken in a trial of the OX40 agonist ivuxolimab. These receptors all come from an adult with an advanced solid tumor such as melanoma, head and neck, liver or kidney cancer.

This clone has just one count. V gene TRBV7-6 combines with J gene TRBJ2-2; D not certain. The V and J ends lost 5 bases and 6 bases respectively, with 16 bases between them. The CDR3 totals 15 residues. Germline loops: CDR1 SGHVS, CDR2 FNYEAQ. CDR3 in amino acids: CASSARGSWAGELFF. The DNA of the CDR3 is TGTGCCAGCAGCGCCCGAGGTTCCTGGGCCGGGGAGCTGTTTTTT.

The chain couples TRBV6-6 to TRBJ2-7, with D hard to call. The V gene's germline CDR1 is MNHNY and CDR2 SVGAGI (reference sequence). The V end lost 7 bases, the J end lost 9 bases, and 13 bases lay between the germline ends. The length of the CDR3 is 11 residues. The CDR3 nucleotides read TGTGCCAGCAATCCCGGCACCGGGCAGTACTTC. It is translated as CASNPGTGQYF.

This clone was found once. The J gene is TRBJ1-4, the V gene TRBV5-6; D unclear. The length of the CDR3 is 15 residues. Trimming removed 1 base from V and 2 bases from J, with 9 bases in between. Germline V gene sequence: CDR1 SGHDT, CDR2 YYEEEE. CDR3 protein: CASSLRTDTNEKLFF. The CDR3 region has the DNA TGTGCCAGCAGCTTGCGGACGGACACTAATGAAAAACTGTTTTTT.

CDR3 protein: CASSPDPIYEQYF. The CDR3 region has the DNA TGTGCCAGCAGCCCGGACCCCATCTACGAGCAGTACTTC. The chain carries TRBV11-2 and TRBJ2-7; D is unresolved. Trimming removed 5 bases at V and 3 bases at J, with 11 bases between. Germline CDR1 is SGHAT and CDR2 is FQNNGV. The CDR3 is made up of 13 amino acids.

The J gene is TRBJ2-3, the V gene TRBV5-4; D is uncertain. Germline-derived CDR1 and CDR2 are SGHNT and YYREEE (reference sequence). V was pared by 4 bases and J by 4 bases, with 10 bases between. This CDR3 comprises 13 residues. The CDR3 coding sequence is TGTGCCAGCAGCAACCAAGGTTCAGATACGCAGTATTTT. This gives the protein CASSNQGSDTQYF.

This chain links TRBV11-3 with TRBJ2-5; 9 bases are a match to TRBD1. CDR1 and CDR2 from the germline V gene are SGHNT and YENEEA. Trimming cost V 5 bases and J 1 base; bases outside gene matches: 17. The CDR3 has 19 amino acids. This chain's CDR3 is CASSPPGQGGLAGQETQYF. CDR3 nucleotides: TGTGCCAGCAGCCCACCGGGACAGGGAGGGTTAGCGGGCCAAGAGACCCAGTACTTC.

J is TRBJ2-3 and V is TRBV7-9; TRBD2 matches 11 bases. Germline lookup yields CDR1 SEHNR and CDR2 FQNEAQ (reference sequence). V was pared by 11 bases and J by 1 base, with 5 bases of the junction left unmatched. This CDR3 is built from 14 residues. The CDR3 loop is CARQGLAGTDTQYF. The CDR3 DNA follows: TGTGCCCGCCAGGGACTAGCGGGCACAGATACGCAGTATTTT. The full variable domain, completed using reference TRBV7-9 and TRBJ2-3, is DTGVSQNPRHKITKRGQNVTFRCDPISEHNRLYWYRQTLGQGPEFLTYFQNEAQLEKSRLLSDRFSAERPKGSFSTLEIQRTEQGDSAMYLCARQGLAGTDTQYFGPGTRLTVL.

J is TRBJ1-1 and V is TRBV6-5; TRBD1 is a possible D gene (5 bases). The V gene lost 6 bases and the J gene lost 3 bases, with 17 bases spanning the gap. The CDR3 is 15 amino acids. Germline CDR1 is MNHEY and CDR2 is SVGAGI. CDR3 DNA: TGTGCCAGCAGCCCCATCATGCGGGGGTACACTGAAGCTTTCTTT. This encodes CASSPIMRGYTEAFF.

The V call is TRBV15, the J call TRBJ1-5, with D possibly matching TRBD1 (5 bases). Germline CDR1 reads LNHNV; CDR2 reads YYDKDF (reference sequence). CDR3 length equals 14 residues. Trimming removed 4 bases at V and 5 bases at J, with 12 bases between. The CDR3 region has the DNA TGTGCCACCAGCAAAGGGGAACGGTATCAGCCCCAGCATTTT. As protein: CATSKGERYQPQHF.